This T cell receptor (beta chain) was observed in a study of cytomegalovirus exposure and HLA in healthy donors. The V gene lost 5 bases and the J gene lost 6 bases, with 14 bases spanning the gap. The CDR3 is made up of 13 amino acids. Germline CDR1 MNHEY, CDR2 SMNVEV (reference sequence). 60 Vbeta and 13 Jbeta primers were used in PCR. Assay used: immunoSEQ multiplex PCR; TCRdb lists only in-frame clones, some missing. In the table there are about 130,000 clones, 85% to 90% of which are singletons. The sample consisted of PBMCs. The TCR was taken from a woman in her twenties or thirties in good health and CMV-seropositive. The J gene is TRBJ2-7, the V gene TRBV27; the D gene is possibly TRBD2 (5 bases). This CDR3 is CASSPLTSTEQYF. In nucleotides, the CDR3 is TGTGCCAGCAGTCCTCTCACTAGTACCGAGCAGTACTTC.